This T cell receptor (beta chain) is drawn from a study of human T cells and chemical hapten exposure. Study as a whole: Diphenylcyclopropenone doses were given weekly to the scalps of patients across the approximately 25-week study.

Each cDNA molecule in the library carried unique molecular identifiers. TCRdb ran MiXCR on the RACE reads and lists one entry per CDR3 protein. The sample carries fewer than 100,000 distinct CDR3 sequences, 12% recorded once. This sample's time point: patch test 1, 2 weeks after DPC sensitization. As to treatment: therapeutic diphenylcyclopropenone sensitization with weekly scalp DPC. Investigators collected blood before applying each patch test. Those who donated were patients with alopecia, 18 to 70 years of age, and suitable for DPC. Trimming removed 6 bases at V and 5 bases at J, with 31 bases between. The CDR3 covers 19 residues.

The chain uses TRBV12-3 or TRBV12-4 and TRBJ1-2, with D uncertain. The sequencing here drew on whole blood, taken in connection with sensitization to the hapten diphenylcyclopropenone (DPC). The TCR originated in a woman aged 55-69 years with alopecia areata. Some clones in this sample may be carry-over from other donors' samples. The CDR3 loop is CASSQYSLSEAGPVYGYTF. CDR3 DNA sequence: TGTGCCAGCAGCCAATATTCCCTGTCAGAGGCAGGTCCCGTTTATGGCTACACCTTC.